This is a list of T cell receptor beta chains from one sample in a study of PD-1 blockade in classical Hodgkin lymphoma. The table came from immunoSEQ multiplex PCR; TCRdb's copy has only in-frame clones and leaves some out. The sample has about 46,000 clones, about three quarters seen once. Material: peripheral blood mononuclear cells (PBMCs), obtained at baseline. All receptors come from a human donor with classical Hodgkin lymphoma. Both conserved end residues are part of each CDR3. The D gene is left open where the match is weak. The size of a clone is reported for some rows only, either as once, few or many, or as a class for expanded clones.

J gene	V gene	clone size	D gene	CDR3 protein	CDR3 DNA
TRBJ2-1	TRBV5-1	NA	NA	CASSLETGVRNNEQFF	TGCGCCAGCAGCTTGGAAACGGGAGTTAGAAACAATGAGCAGTTCTTC
TRBJ2-1	TRBV4-1	NA	TRBD1	CASSQDLGGQGAGEQFF	TGCGCCAGCAGCCAAGATCTGGGGGGACAGGGGGCCGGTGAGCAGTTCTTC
TRBJ2-1	TRBV6-5	NA	NA	CASSLGTTRGEQFF	TGTGCCAGCAGTCTTGGGACAACCCGCGGGGAGCAGTTCTTC
TRBJ2-5	TRBV2	once	TRBD1	CASSDTGGAETQYF	TGTGCCAGCAGTGATACAGGGGGCGCGGAGACCCAGTACTTC
TRBJ1-4	TRBV7-9	medium-sized	TRBD1	CASSPPGQGGEKLFF	TGTGCCAGCAGCCCACCGGGACAGGGAGGGGAAAAACTGTTTTTT
TRBJ1-1	TRBV6-6	NA	NA	CASSWTGGDTEAFF	TGTGCCAGCAGTTGGACGGGGGGGGACACTGAAGCTTTCTTT
TRBJ2-7	TRBV28	NA	NA	CASSRDTSYEQYF	TGTGCCAGCAGCCGTGACACTTCTTACGAGCAGTACTTC
TRBJ1-2	TRBV13	NA	TRBD1	CASSYRQGAVGYGYTF	TGTGCCAGCAGTTATCGACAGGGGGCAGTGGGCTATGGCTACACCTTC
TRBJ1-1	TRBV5-4	once	NA	CASSSEMNTEAFF	TGTGCCAGCAGCTCGGAAATGAACACTGAAGCTTTCTTT
TRBJ2-5	TRBV7-3	NA	NA	CASSLGLLGTQYF	TGTGCCAGCAGCCTGGGTCTACTAGGAACCCAGTACTTC
TRBJ2-3	TRBV29-1	few	NA	CSADSSSDTQYF	TGCAGCGCGGACAGTAGTTCAGATACGCAGTATTTT
TRBJ2-1	TRBV25-1	NA	NA	CASSGQAYNEQFF	TGTGCCAGCAGTGGACAGGCCTACAATGAGCAGTTCTTC
TRBJ2-1	TRBV9	NA	NA	CASSPTGTVVGEQFF	TGTGCCAGCAGCCCCACAGGGACGGTGGTGGGTGAGCAGTTCTTC
TRBJ1-2	TRBV9	NA	NA	CASGSGLGSGYTF	TGTGCCAGCGGGTCGGGACTGGGATCGGGCTACACCTTC
TRBJ2-5	TRBV6-5	NA	TRBD2	CASSPGGGRKKTQYF	TGTGCCAGCAGTCCGGGGGGGGGCAGAAAAAAGACCCAGTACTTC
TRBJ2-5	TRBV4-2	few	TRBD2	CASSQVVSGGETQYF	TGTGCCAGCAGCCAAGTAGTTAGCGGGGGAGAGACCCAGTACTTC
TRBJ2-6	TRBV2	NA	TRBD1	CASSQDRVGGANVLTF	TGTGCCAGCAGCCAGGACAGGGTTGGTGGGGCCAACGTCCTGACTTTC
TRBJ2-7	TRBV28	NA	NA	CASSSIVDYEQYF	TGTGCCAGCAGTTCGATAGTGGACTACGAGCAGTACTTC
TRBJ1-6	TRBV2	NA	NA	CASSEGVYSSYNSPLHF	TGTGCCAGCAGTGAAGGGGTGTATAGCTCCTATAATTCACCCCTCCACTTT
TRBJ2-7	TRBV7-3	once	TRBD1	CASSPGQGKNEQYF	TGTGCCAGCAGTCCGGGACAGGGGAAAAACGAGCAGTACTTC
TRBJ2-1	TRBV5-3	NA	TRBD2	CATSAGGPYNEQFF	TGTGCCACTTCAGCGGGGGGGCCTTACAATGAGCAGTTCTTC
TRBJ1-3	TRBV30	NA	NA	CAWSPGWGVSGNTIYF	TGTGCCTGGAGTCCCGGATGGGGGGTGTCTGGAAACACCATATATTTT
TRBJ2-7	TRBV5-1	NA	TRBD2	CASSLGGTNSYEQYF	TGCGCCAGCAGCTTGGGAGGGACTAACTCCTACGAGCAGTACTTC
TRBJ1-6	TRBV6-1	NA	NA	CASSERQRNSPLHF	TGTGCCAGCAGTGAAAGACAGCGAAATTCACCCCTCCACTTT
TRBJ2-3	TRBV4-2	NA	NA	CASSYVGDTQYF	TGTGCCAGCAGCTACGTCGGGGATACGCAGTATTTT
TRBJ2-1	TRBV7-3	NA	NA	CASSLTSGAGERYNEQFF	TGTGCCAGCAGCTTAACGTCGGGGGCGGGAGAGCGGTACAATGAGCAGTTCTTC
TRBJ1-5	TRBV27	few	NA	CASSLSKGFRPQHF	TGTGCCAGCAGTTTATCGAAGGGTTTTCGGCCCCAGCATTTT
TRBJ1-1	TRBV5-6	NA	NA	CASSLGQWSTEAFF	TGTGCCAGCAGCTTGGGACAGTGGAGCACTGAAGCTTTCTTT
TRBJ2-1	TRBV6-5	once	TRBD2	CASSYRSLAGGPQFF	TGTGCCAGCAGTTACCGGTCTTTAGCGGGAGGGCCCCAGTTCTTC
TRBJ2-5	TRBV5-1	few	NA	CASRGFSTGQETQYF	TGCGCCAGCAGGGGATTCTCGACAGGCCAAGAGACCCAGTACTTC
TRBJ1-2	TRBV12-5	NA	NA	CASGLAQGSNYGYTF	TGTGCTAGTGGTTTGGCACAGGGAAGTAACTATGGCTACACCTTC
TRBJ2-1	TRBV11-3	few	TRBD2	CASSWTSGSNEQFF	TGTGCCAGCAGCTGGACTAGCGGGAGCAATGAGCAGTTCTTC
TRBJ2-3	TRBV7-8	NA	NA	CASSSFRGTDTQYF	TGTGCCAGCAGCTCTTTTAGGGGCACAGATACGCAGTATTTT
TRBJ2-7	TRBV5-6	NA	NA	CASSLVPPYEQYF	TGTGCCAGCAGCTTGGTGCCACCCTACGAGCAGTACTTC
TRBJ2-2	TRBV7-3	NA	TRBD2	CASSPTLAGTGELFF	TGTGCCAGCAGCCCGACACTAGCGGGGACCGGGGAGCTGTTTTTT
TRBJ2-6	TRBV21-1	NA	NA	CASSKAVSPSGANVLTF	TGTGCCAGCAGCAAAGCGGTCTCTCCCTCTGGGGCCAACGTCCTGACTTTC
TRBJ2-1	TRBV2	NA	NA	CASTMGSGYGEQFF	TGTGCCAGCACGATGGGTAGCGGATACGGTGAGCAGTTCTTC
TRBJ2-2	TRBV7-6	NA	TRBD2	CASSLAGVGLAGVSGELFF	TGTGCCAGCAGCTTAGCCGGGGTTGGGCTAGCGGGAGTTTCCGGGGAGCTGTTTTTT
TRBJ1-6	TRBV28	NA	TRBD1	CASSLRTGSSYNSPLHF	TGTGCCAGCAGCTTGAGGACAGGTAGCTCCTATAATTCACCCCTCCACTTT
TRBJ1-1	TRBV5-5	NA	NA	CASSTSGSNTEAFF	TGTGCCAGCAGCACTTCAGGGTCGAACACTGAAGCTTTCTTT
TRBJ1-1	TRBV28	NA	NA	CASRKQDSMNTEAFF	TGTGCCAGCAGAAAACAGGATAGCATGAACACTGAAGCTTTCTTT
TRBJ2-1	TRBV9	few	NA	CASSSQDSYNEQFF	TGTGCCAGCAGCTCCCAGGACTCCTACAATGAGCAGTTCTTC